This T cell receptor (beta chain) is from a study of OX40 agonist ivuxolimab in advanced cancers. After removal of 0 bases from V and 2 bases from J, the junction contained 0 bases not matched to a gene. Germline V gene data show CDR1 as ENHRY and CDR2 as SYGVKD. This CDR3 contains 14 residues. Sequenced by immunoSEQ multiplex PCR; TCRdb stores in-frame clones only, minus some. The table includes 50,000 to 85,000 clones, 75% to 90% detected once. The starting material was CD4+ or CD8+ T cells sorted from blood, obtained in a trial of the OX40 agonist ivuxolimab. The receptor's source is an adult with an advanced solid tumor such as melanoma, head and neck, liver or kidney cancer. This chain joins TRBV10-3 and TRBJ1-2, with 7 bases aligning to TRBD1. CDR3 sequence (DNA): TGTGCCATCAGTGAGTCGACAGGGAACTATGGCTACACCTTC. The encoded protein is CAISESTGNYGYTF.